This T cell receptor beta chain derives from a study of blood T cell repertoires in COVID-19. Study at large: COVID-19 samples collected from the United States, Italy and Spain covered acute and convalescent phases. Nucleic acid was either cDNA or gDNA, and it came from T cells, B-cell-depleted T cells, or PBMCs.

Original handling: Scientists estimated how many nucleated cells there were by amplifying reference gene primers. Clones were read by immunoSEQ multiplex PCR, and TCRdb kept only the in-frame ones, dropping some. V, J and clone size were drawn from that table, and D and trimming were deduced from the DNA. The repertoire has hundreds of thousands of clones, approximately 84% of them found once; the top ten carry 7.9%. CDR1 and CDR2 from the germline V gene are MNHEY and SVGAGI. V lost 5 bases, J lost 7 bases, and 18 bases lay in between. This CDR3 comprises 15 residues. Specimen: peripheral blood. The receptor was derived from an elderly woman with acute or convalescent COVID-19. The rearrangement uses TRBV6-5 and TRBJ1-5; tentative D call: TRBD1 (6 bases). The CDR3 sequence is CASSPLRGSEQPQHF. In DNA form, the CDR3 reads TGTGCCAGCAGTCCCCTCAGGGGTTCAGAACAGCCCCAGCATTTT.